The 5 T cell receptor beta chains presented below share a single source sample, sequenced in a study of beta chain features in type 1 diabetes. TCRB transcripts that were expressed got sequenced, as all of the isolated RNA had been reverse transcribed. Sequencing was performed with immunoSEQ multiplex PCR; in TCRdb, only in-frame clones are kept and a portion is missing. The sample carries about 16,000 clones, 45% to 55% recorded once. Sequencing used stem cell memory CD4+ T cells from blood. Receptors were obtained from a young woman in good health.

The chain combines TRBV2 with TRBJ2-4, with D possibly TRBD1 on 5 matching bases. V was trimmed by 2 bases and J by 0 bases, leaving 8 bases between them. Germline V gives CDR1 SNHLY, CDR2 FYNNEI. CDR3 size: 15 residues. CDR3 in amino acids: CASSENGAAKNIQYF. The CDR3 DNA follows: TGTGCCAGCAGTGAAAATGGGGCAGCCAAAAACATTCAGTACTTC. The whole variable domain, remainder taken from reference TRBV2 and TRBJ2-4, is EPEVTQTPSHQVTQMGQEVILRCVPISNHLYFYWYRQILGQKVEFLVSFYNNEISEKSEIFDDQFSVERPDGSNFTLKIRSTKLEDSAMYFCASSENGAAKNIQYFGAGTRLSVL.

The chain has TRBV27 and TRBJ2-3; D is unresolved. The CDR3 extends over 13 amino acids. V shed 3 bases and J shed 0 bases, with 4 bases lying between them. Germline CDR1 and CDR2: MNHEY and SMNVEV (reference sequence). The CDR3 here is CASSLSSTDTQYF. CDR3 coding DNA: TGTGCCAGCAGTTTGTCTAGCACAGATACGCAGTATTTT.

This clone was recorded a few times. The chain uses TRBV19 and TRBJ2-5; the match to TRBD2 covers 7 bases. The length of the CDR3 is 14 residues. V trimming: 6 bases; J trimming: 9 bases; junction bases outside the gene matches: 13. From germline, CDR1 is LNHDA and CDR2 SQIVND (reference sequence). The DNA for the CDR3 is TGTGCCAGTAGCCACGGTCCAGGCGGGGGATCCCAGTACTTC. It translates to CASSHGPGGGSQYF.

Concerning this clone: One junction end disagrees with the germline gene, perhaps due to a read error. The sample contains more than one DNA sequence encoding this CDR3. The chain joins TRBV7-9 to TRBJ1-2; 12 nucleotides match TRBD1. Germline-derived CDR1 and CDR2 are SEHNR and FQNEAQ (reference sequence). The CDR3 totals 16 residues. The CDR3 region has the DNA TGTGCTAGCAGCTTAGGGACAGGGGGCGCCGGCTATGGCTACACCTTC. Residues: CASSLGTGGAGYGYTF.

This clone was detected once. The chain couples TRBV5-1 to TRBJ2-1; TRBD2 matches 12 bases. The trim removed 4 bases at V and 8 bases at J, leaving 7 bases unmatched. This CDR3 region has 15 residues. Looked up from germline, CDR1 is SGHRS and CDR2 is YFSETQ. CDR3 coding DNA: TGCGCCAGCAGCCAATTGACTAGCGGGAGTTATGAGCAGTTCTTC. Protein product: CASSQLTSGSYEQFF.